What follows describes a single T cell receptor (beta chain). Germline values: CDR1 SEHNR, CDR2 FQNEAQ (reference sequence). This CDR3 is built from 15 residues. With 1 base removed from V and 5 bases from J, the gap between germline ends came to 14 bases. This specimen belongs to a study of T-cell memory formation after mild COVID-19. TCRdb used MiXCR to reprocess the 5' RACE reads, holding one entry per CDR3 protein. Here the sample spans fewer than 500,000 distinct CDR3 sequences, roughly 23% being singletons. Source material: PBMCs or a T cell subset sorted from them (not recorded which). This clonotype originated in an adult woman who had mild COVID-19 (a few samples of this study predate the infection). Cell type and time point are not known. This rearrangement joins TRBV7-9 to TRBJ1-1, with a possible D match to TRBD1 (5 bases). This CDR3 is CASSLVPSQGTEAFF. As DNA, the CDR3 is TGTGCCAGCAGCTTAGTTCCCAGTCAGGGAACTGAAGCTTTCTTT. The full variable domain, rest sourced from reference TRBV7-9 and TRBJ1-1, is DTGVSQNPRHKITKRGQNVTFRCDPISEHNRLYWYRQTLGQGPEFLTYFQNEAQLEKSRLLSDRFSAERPKGSFSTLEIQRTEQGDSAMYLCASSLVPSQGTEAFFGQGTRLTVV.